At least ten counts were recorded for the clone carrying this T cell receptor beta chain. The data originate from a study of early T cells in non-severe SARS-CoV-2 infection. Individually, cDNA molecules had unique molecular identifiers attached to them. Via MiXCR, TCRdb re-called the 5' RACE reads, giving one row per CDR3 protein. The sample holds about 28,000 distinct CDR3 sequences, around 4.5% seen once. The V gene end was trimmed by 4 bases and the J gene end by 6 bases; junction bases not matched to a gene: 3. The CDR3 sequence is 13 residues long. Germline V gives CDR1 SEHNR, CDR2 FQNEAQ (reference sequence).

The receptor was derived from an adult who was a healthcare worker with PCR-confirmed SARS-CoV-2 infection or an uninfected control (not recorded which). The specimen was whole blood, collected at baseline. V and J are TRBV7-9 and TRBJ2-7; 10 nucleotides line up with TRBD1. This CDR3 reads CASSWDRGSEQYF. The DNA of the CDR3 is TGTGCCAGCAGCTGGGACAGGGGCTCCGAGCAGTACTTC. Full variable domain (outside the CDR3, taken from reference TRBV7-9 and TRBJ2-7): DTGVSQNPRHKITKRGQNVTFRCDPISEHNRLYWYRQTLGQGPEFLTYFQNEAQLEKSRLLSDRFSAERPKGSFSTLEIQRTEQGDSAMYLCASSWDRGSEQYFGPGTRLTVT.